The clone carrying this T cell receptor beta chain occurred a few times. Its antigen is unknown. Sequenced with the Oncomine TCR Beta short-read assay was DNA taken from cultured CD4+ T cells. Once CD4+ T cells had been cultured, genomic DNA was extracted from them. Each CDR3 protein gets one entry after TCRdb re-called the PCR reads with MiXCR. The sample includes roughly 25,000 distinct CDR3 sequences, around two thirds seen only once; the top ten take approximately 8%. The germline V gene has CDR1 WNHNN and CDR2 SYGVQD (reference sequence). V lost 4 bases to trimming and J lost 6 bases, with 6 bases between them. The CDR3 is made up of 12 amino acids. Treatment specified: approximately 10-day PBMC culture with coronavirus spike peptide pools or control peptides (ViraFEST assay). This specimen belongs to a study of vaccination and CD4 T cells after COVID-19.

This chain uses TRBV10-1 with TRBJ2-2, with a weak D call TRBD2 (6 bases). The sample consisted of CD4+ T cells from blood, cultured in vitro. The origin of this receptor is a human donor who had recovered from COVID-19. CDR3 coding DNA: TGCGCCAGCAGTGGGGGGGCCGGGGAGCTGTTTTTT. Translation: CASSGGAGELFF.